This T cell receptor (beta chain) emerged from a study of blood T cell repertoires in COVID-19. Study information: T cells, B-cell-depleted T cells, or PBMCs provided the cDNA or gDNA that served as material.

Study processing details: From reference gene primer amplification, estimates of nucleated cell counts were derived. TCRdb's copy holds only in-frame clones and misses some; the assay was immunoSEQ multiplex PCR. That table furnishes V, J and clone size, whereas the DNA furnished D and trimming. The data hold over 95,000 clones, with 81% observed a single time. This CDR3 is built from 16 residues. With V trimmed by 2 bases and J by 10 bases, 10 bases remained unmatched. Germline assignment: CDR1 KGHDR and CDR2 SFDVKD. The chain recombines TRBV24-1 with TRBJ1-6; 7 bases line up with TRBD1. The sequence came from a human donor in a cohort sampled during active COVID-19. The sequenced sample consisted of peripheral blood. CDR3 loop: CATSDSRQGIQSPLHF. CDR3 nucleotide sequence: TGTGCCACCAGTGATTCGAGACAGGGTATACAATCACCCCTCCACTTT.